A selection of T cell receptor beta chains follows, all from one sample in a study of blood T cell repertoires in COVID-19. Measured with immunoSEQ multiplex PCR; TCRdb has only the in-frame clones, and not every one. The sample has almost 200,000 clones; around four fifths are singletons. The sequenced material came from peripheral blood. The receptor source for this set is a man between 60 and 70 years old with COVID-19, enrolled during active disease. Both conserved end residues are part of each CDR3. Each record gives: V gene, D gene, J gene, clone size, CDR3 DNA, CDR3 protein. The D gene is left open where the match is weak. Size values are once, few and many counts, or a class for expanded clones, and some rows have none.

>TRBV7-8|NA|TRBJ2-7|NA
TGTGCCAGCAGCCGGACAGTCTACGAGCAGTACTTC
CASSRTVYEQYF
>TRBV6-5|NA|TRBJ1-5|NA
TGTGCCAGCAGTCCAACAGGGCCATGGGAGCCCCAGCATTTT
CASSPTGPWEPQHF
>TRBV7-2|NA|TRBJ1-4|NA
TGTGCCAGCAGCTTAGGATGGGCAGCTGAAAAACTGTTTTTT
CASSLGWAAEKLFF
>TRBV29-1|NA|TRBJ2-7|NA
TGCAGCGCCCGCGAGGGCTCCTACGAGCAGTACTTC
CSAREGSYEQYF
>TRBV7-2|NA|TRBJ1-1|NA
TGTGCCAGCAGCTTATACGTCAGCACTGAAGCTTTCTTT
CASSLYVSTEAFF
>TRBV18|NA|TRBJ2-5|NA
TGTGCCAGCTCACCACCTTCAGGGCTTGAAGAGACCCAGTACTTC
CASSPPSGLEETQYF
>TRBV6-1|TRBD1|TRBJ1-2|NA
TGTGCCAGCAGTGAAGCACAGGGGAACTATGGCTACACCTTC
CASSEAQGNYGYTF
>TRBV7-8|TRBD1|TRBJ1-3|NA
TGTGCCAGCAGCTCTAACAGGGGGGGGAGTGGAAACACCATATATTTT
CASSSNRGGSGNTIYF
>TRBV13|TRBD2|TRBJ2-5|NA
TGTGCCAGCAGCTTTGGGACTAGCGGAGGGTGGGAGACCCAGTACTTC
CASSFGTSGGWETQYF
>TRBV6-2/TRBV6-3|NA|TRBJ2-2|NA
TGTGCCAGCAGTTCTAGCGTTACCACCGGGGAGCTGTTTTTT
CASSSSVTTGELFF
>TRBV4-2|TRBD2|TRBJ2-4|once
TGTGCCAGCAGCCAAGATTCAGCGGGACTCAGGGCCATTCAGTACTTC
CASSQDSAGLRAIQYF
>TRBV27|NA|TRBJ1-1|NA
TGTGCCAGCAGTTTGGGCCTTGGGAACACTGAAGCTTTCTTT
CASSLGLGNTEAFF
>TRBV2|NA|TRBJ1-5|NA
TGTGCCAGCAGTGGACAGGTGAGCAATCAGCCCCAGCATTTT
CASSGQVSNQPQHF
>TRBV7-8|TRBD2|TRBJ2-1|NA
TGTGCCAGCAGCTGGTCGACTAGCGGGGTATACAATGAGCAGTTCTTC
CASSWSTSGVYNEQFF
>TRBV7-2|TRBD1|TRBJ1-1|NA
TGTGCCAGCAGCCTACAGGGGACATTAAACACTGAAGCTTTCTTT
CASSLQGTLNTEAFF
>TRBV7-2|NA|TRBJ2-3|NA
TGTGCCAGCAGCCGGTCCGGGACAACCCCAGATACGCAGTATTTT
CASSRSGTTPDTQYF
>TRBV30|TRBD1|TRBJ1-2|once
TGTGCCTGGAGTGAGGGACAGGGCTACACCTTC
CAWSEGQGYTF
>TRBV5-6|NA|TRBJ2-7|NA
TGTGCCAGCAGCCTGGAGGGGATCTCCTACGAGCAGTACTTC
CASSLEGISYEQYF
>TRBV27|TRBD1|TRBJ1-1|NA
TGTGCCAGCAGTTTACAGGGGGGAATCACTGAAGCTTTCTTT
CASSLQGGITEAFF
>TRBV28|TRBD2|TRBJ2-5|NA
TGTGCCAGCAGCCCTTCCCCGGGACTAGGGTCCCTCCAAGAGACCCAGTACTTC
CASSPSPGLGSLQETQYF
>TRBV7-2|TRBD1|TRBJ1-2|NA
TGTGCCAGCGAGCCAGGGGGATACTATGGCTACACCTTC
CASEPGGYYGYTF
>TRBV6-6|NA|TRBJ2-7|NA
TGTGCCAGCAGTCTATCGCAGGGTCCCTACGAGCAGTACTTC
CASSLSQGPYEQYF
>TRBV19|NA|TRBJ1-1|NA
TGTGCCAGTATTCATACGGGGGAACGGGTCGGAGCTTTCTTT
CASIHTGERVGAFF
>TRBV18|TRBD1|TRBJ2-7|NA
TGTGCCAGCTCACTAAGGACAGGGCCTACCTACGAGCAGTACTTC
CASSLRTGPTYEQYF
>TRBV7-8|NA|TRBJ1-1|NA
TGTGCCAGCAGCTTTTCCGGGATCCGAGGGACTGAAGCTTTCTTT
CASSFSGIRGTEAFF
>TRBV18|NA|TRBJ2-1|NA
TGTGCCAGCTCACCACCGGTCCAGGGTAATTTCTACAATGAGCAGTTCTTC
CASSPPVQGNFYNEQFF
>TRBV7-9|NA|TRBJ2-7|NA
TGTGCCAGCAGCCTCACGACAGGACGGAACGAGCAGTACTTC
CASSLTTGRNEQYF
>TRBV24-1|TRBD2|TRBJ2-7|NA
TGTGCCACCAGTGATTCCTCTGGCGGGAGGACTTACGAGCAGTACTTC
CATSDSSGGRTYEQYF
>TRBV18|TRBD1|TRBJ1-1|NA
TGTGCCAGCTCACCGGTGCAGGGGGAGACTGAAGCTTTCTTT
CASSPVQGETEAFF
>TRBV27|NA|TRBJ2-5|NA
TGTGCCAGCAGTTTTGGAGGGAATCAAGAGACCCAGTACTTC
CASSFGGNQETQYF
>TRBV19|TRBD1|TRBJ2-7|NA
TGTGCCAGTAGTACCCGACAGGGTCGAGACGAGCAGTACTTC
CASSTRQGRDEQYF
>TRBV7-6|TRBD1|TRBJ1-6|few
TGTGCCAGCAGTTTACAGGGGAAGGGTAATTCACCCCTCCACTTT
CASSLQGKGNSPLHF
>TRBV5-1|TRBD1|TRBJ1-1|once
TGCGCCAGCAGCCCTGGCCGGGGACAGGGGGCCACTGAAGCTTTCTTT
CASSPGRGQGATEAFF
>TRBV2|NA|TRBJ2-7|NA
TGTGCCAGCAGTCAGGGGTTCTCCTACGAGCAGTACTTC
CASSQGFSYEQYF
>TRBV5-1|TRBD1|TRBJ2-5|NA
TGCGCCAGCAGCTTCCAGGGGGCGTTGGAGACCCAGTACTTC
CASSFQGALETQYF
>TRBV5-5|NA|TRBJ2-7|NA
TGTGCCAGCAGCTTGTCAGGGCACTCCTACGAGCAGTACTTC
CASSLSGHSYEQYF
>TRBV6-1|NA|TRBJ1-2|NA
TGTGCCAGCAGTGAAGGTGCAGTCTATGGCTACACCTTC
CASSEGAVYGYTF
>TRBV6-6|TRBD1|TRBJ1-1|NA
TGTGCCAGCAGCCTAGGGACAGGGCGCACTGAAGCTTTCTTT
CASSLGTGRTEAFF
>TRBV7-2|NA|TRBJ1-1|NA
TGTGCCAGCAGCGTTCGGCAGGGTGAGACTGAAGCTTTCTTT
CASSVRQGETEAFF
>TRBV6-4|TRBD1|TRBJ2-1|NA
TGTGCCAGCAGTGCGGAACAGGGGGGCTACAATGAGCAGTTCTTC
CASSAEQGGYNEQFF